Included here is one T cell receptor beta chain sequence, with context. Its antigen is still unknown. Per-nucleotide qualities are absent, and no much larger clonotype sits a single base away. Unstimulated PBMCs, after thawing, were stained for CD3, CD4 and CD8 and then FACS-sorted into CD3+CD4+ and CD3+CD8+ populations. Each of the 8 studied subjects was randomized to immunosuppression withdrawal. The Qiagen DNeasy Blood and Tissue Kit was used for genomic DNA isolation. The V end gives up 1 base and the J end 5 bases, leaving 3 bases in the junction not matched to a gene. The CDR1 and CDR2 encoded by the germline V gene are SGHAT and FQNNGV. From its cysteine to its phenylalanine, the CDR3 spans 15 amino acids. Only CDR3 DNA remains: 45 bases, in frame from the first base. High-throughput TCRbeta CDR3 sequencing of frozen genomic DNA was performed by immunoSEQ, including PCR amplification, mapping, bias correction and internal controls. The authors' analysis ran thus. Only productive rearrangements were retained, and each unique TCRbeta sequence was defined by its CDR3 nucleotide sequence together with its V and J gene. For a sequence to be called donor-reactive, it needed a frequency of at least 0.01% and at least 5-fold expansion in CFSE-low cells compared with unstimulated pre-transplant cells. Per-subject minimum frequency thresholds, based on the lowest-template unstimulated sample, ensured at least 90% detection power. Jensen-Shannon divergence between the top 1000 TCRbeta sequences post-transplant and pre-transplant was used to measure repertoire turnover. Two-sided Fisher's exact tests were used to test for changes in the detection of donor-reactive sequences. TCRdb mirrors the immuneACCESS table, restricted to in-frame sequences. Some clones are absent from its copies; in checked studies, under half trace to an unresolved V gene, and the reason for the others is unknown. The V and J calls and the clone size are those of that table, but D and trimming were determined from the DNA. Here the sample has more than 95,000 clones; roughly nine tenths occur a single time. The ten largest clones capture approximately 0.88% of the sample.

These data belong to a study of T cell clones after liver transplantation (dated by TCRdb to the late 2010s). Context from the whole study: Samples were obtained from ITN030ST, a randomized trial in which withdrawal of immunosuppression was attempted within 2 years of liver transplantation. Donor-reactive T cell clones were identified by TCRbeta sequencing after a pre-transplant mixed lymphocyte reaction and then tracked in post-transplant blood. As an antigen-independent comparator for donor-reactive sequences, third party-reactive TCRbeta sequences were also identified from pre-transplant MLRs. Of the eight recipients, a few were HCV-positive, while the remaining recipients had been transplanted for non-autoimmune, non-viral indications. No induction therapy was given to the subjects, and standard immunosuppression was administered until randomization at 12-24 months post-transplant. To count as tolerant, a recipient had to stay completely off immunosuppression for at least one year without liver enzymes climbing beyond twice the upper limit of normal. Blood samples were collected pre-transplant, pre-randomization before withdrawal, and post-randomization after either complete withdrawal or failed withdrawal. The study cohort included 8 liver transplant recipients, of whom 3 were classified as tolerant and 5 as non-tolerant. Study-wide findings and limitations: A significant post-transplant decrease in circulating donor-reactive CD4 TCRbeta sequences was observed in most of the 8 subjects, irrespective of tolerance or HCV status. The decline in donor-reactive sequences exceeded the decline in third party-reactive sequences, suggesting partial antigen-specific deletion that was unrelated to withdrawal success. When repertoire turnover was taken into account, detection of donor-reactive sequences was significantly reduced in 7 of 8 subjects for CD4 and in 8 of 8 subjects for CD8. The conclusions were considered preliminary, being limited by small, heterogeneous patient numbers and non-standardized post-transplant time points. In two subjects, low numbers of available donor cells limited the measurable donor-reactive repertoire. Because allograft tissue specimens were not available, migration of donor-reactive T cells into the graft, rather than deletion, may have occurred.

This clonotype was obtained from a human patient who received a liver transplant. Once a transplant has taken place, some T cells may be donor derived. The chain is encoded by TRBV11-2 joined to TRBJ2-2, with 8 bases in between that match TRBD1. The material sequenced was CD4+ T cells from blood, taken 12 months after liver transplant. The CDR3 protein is CASSLGTGKTGELFF. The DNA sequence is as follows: TGTGCCAGCAGCTTAGGGACAGGGAAGACCGGGGAGCTGTTTTTT.